This entry lists 30 T cell receptor beta chains sequenced from one sample in a study of cytomegalovirus exposure and HLA in healthy donors. This table comes from immunoSEQ multiplex PCR, and its TCRdb copy is limited to in-frame clones, with some not included. The profile shows 150,000 to 170,000 clones, around nine tenths of them singletons. The sequenced material came from PBMCs. The receptors shown here come from a man between 18 and 35 years old in good health and CMV-seropositive.

This chain connects TRBV19 to TRBJ1-5, with D perhaps matching TRBD1 (6 bases). Per germline, CDR1 LNHDA and CDR2 SQIVND (reference sequence). V lost 11 bases and J lost 1, with 12 bases in between. The CDR3 extends over 13 amino acids. CDR3 sequence reads: CAGGRVSNQPQHF. The CDR3 region has the DNA TGTGCCGGGGGCAGGGTGAGCAATCAGCCCCAGCATTTT.

The table lists this clone with a few counts. The chain has TRBV6-5 and TRBJ1-6; D is uncertain. CDR1 is MNHEY and CDR2 is SVGAGI in the germline V gene. This CDR3 is 15 amino acids long. V was shortened by 6 bases and J by 0 bases, with 9 bases between the two germline ends. CDR3 in amino acids: CASRLGSSYNSPLHF. The CDR3 nucleotides read TGTGCCAGCAGATTGGGCAGCTCCTATAATTCACCCCTCCACTTT.

The rearrangement links TRBV7-9 to TRBJ2-7; tentative D call: TRBD1 (6 bases). The germline gives CDR1 SEHNR, CDR2 FQNEAQ (reference sequence). This CDR3 has 13 amino acids. Trimming cost V 7 bases and J 4 bases, with 14 bases left between them. The CDR3 loop reads CASTPWGTYEQYF. The CDR3 region has the DNA TGTGCCAGCACCCCCTGGGGGACATACGAGCAGTACTTC.

The table lists this clone with a count of one. The CDR3 nucleotides read TGTGCCAGTAGGCCCGGGACAGATGAAAAACTGTTTTTT. Translation gives CASRPGTDEKLFF. The chain has TRBV19 and TRBJ1-4; TRBD1 aligns across 7 bases. There are 13 residues in the CDR3. Trimming at V came to 6 bases and at J to 6 bases, leaving 4 bases not matched to a gene. Germline assignment: CDR1 LNHDA and CDR2 SQIVND (reference sequence).

The chain employs TRBV5-1 and TRBJ2-5; 11 positions agree with TRBD2. The CDR3 has 18 residues. The trim removed 0 bases at V and 2 bases at J, leaving 9 bases unmatched. The germline gives CDR1 SGHRS, CDR2 YFSETQ. CDR3 coding DNA: TGCGCCAGCAGCTTGGGTTTAGCGGGGGGGCCGATACAAGAGACCCAGTACTTC. Protein: CASSLGLAGGPIQETQYF.

J is TRBJ1-1 and V is TRBV29-1; D is undetermined. The CDR3 consists of 13 residues. Germline CDR1 is SQVTM and CDR2 is ANQGSEA. Trimming stripped 7 bases from V and 5 bases from J, with 17 bases between. DNA for the CDR3: TGCAGCGCTGGGGAGACCGTAAGGACTGAAGCTTTCTTT. The encoded protein is CSAGETVRTEAFF.

The chain employs TRBV5-1 and TRBJ2-5; 7 bases map to TRBD1. CDR3 length: 15 residues. The ends lost 0 bases at V and 5 bases at J; junction bases unmatched: 7. Germline V lookup: CDR1 SGHRS, CDR2 YFSETQ. The CDR3 sequence is CASSLVQGEVETQYF. The CDR3 region has the DNA TGCGCCAGCAGCTTGGTCCAGGGGGAAGTGGAGACCCAGTACTTC. The whole variable domain, remainder taken from reference TRBV5-1 and TRBJ2-5, is KAGVTQTPRYLIKTRGQQVTLSCSPISGHRSVSWYQQTPGQGLQFLFEYFSETQRNKGNFPGRFSGRQFSNSRSEMNVSTLELGDSALYLCASSLVQGEVETQYFGPGTRLLVL.

The chain employs TRBV5-1 and TRBJ1-1, with D hard to call. Germline CDR1 is SGHRS and CDR2 is YFSETQ. V was clipped by 7 bases and J by 4 bases, with 14 bases between them. The CDR3 contains 13 residues. This CDR3 is CASAEGRTTEAFF. CDR3 DNA: TGCGCCAGCGCGGAGGGCAGGACCACTGAAGCTTTCTTT.

The chain links TRBV6-5 to TRBJ1-1, with D possibly being TRBD1 (5 bases). Looked up from germline, CDR1 is MNHEY and CDR2 is SVGAGI. Trimming removed 0 bases from V and 3 bases from J, with 11 bases in between. The CDR3 is 15 residues long. The CDR3 DNA reads as TGTGCCAGCAGTTACTCCGACACGGGGGACACTGAAGCTTTCTTT. Protein sequence: CASSYSDTGDTEAFF.

V is TRBV14 and J is TRBJ2-3; D gene uncertain. Germline CDR1 and CDR2: SGHDN and FVKESK. Trimming shortened V by 0 bases and J by 6 bases, and 7 bases separated the two germline ends. The CDR3 has 13 residues. The CDR3 coding sequence is TGTGCCAGCAGCCAAGATCTCGTCGATACGCAGTATTTT. This codes for CASSQDLVDTQYF.

Here the CDR3 reads CASSSSGHSYGYTF. As DNA, the CDR3 is TGTGCCAGCAGTTCCTCGGGACACTCCTATGGCTACACCTTC. The rearrangement uses TRBV6-5 and TRBJ1-2; TRBD1 is a possible D gene (6 bases). In germline, CDR1 is MNHEY, CDR2 SVGAGI. This CDR3 comprises 14 residues. V lost 4 bases and J 4 bases, leaving 13 bases between the germline ends.

V is TRBV9 and J is TRBJ1-3, with D unclear. Germline CDR1 SGDLS, CDR2 YYNGEE. The ends were cut back, 0 bases at V and 0 bases at J, with 13 bases in the middle. This CDR3 comprises 17 residues. The CDR3 sequence: CASSVGLYGLSGNTIYF. CDR3 bases: TGTGCCAGCAGCGTAGGTCTTTACGGACTCTCTGGAAACACCATATATTTT.

This clone was counted a single time. The V gene is TRBV18, the J gene TRBJ1-3; a weak D match, TRBD1 (6 bases). CDR3 size: 15 residues. V gave up 3 bases and J gave up 0 bases, with 9 bases separating them. Germline V gives CDR1 KGHSH, CDR2 LQKENI. The DNA for the CDR3 is TGTGCCAGCTCACCCGACAGGTACTCTGGAAACACCATATATTTT. Translated, it gives CASSPDRYSGNTIYF.

The genes are TRBV6-5 and TRBJ2-1; D may be TRBD2 (6 bases). CDR1 is MNHEY and CDR2 is SVGAGI in the germline V gene. The CDR3 covers 12 residues. V shed 2 bases and J shed 8 bases, with 7 bases lying between them. The CDR3 DNA is TGTGCCAGCAGTTACCCGGGGGATGAGCAGTTCTTC. It codes for CASSYPGDEQFF.

The chain couples TRBV7-2 to TRBJ1-1; D is possibly TRBD1 (6 bases). Germline V gives CDR1 SGHTA, CDR2 FQGNSA. V gave up 2 bases and J gave up 1 base, with 11 bases separating them. The CDR3 sequence is 15 residues long. The CDR3 region is CASSLPVDRNTEAFF. The CDR3 DNA follows: TGTGCCAGCAGCTTACCCGTGGACAGGAACACTGAAGCTTTCTTT.

The chain uses TRBV6-4 and TRBJ2-3; D perhaps matches TRBD1 (6 bases). CDR1 MRHNA and CDR2 SNTAGT come from the germline V gene. The germline V and J ends were trimmed by 3 bases and 5 bases, with 9 bases remaining between them. The length of the CDR3 is 13 residues. The CDR3 reads CASSEGGIDTQYF. For the CDR3, the DNA is TGTGCCAGCAGTGAAGGGGGTATAGATACGCAGTATTTT.

This clone was seen only a few times. This chain uses TRBV6-1 with TRBJ2-7; 8 nucleotides line up with TRBD1. This CDR3 has 14 amino acids. The ends lost 10 bases at V and 3 bases at J; junction bases unmatched: 11. Germline V gene sequence: CDR1 MNHNS, CDR2 SASEGT. The CDR3 here is CATAGTGSFYEQYF. The CDR3, as DNA: TGTGCCACCGCCGGGACAGGTAGTTTCTACGAGCAGTACTTC.

The rearrangement uses TRBV9 and TRBJ2-5; 8 bases are a match to TRBD2. J was trimmed by 5 bases and V by 4 bases; bases with no gene match: 7. This CDR3 spans 14 amino acids. Per the germline V gene, CDR1 is SGDLS and CDR2 is YYNGEE. CDR3: CASSPGLVGETQYF. CDR3 DNA sequence: TGTGCCAGCAGCCCGGGACTAGTTGGGGAGACCCAGTACTTC.

This chain connects TRBV7-8 to TRBJ1-2; TRBD1 is a possible D gene (6 bases). Germline V lookup: CDR1 SGHVS, CDR2 FQNEAQ. The CDR3 has 15 amino acids. Deletions cut 0 bases from V and 4 bases from J, with 12 bases between. The CDR3 protein is CASSLARTAVYGYTF. The CDR3 coding sequence is TGTGCCAGCAGCTTAGCGCGGACAGCCGTCTATGGCTACACCTTC. Full variable domain (missing parts from reference TRBV7-8 and TRBJ1-2): GAGVSQSPRYKVAKRGQDVALRCDPISGHVSLFWYQQALGQGPEFLTYFQNEAQLDKSGLPSDRFFAERPEGSVSTLKIQRTQQEDSAVYLCASSLARTAVYGYTFGSGTRLTVV.

This rearrangement joins TRBV7-8 to TRBJ2-1, with 8 bases lining up with TRBD2. The germline CDR1 and CDR2 sequences are SGHVS and FQNEAQ. This CDR3 spans 15 amino acids. The junction had 7 bases not matched to a gene; V was cut back by 1 base and J by 8 bases. This CDR3 is CASSLELAGAHEQFF. CDR3 DNA sequence: TGTGCCAGCAGCTTAGAGCTAGCGGGTGCCCATGAGCAGTTCTTC. The full variable domain, rest sourced from reference TRBV7-8 and TRBJ2-1, is GAGVSQSPRYKVAKRGQDVALRCDPISGHVSLFWYQQALGQGPEFLTYFQNEAQLDKSGLPSDRFFAERPEGSVSTLKIQRTQQEDSAVYLCASSLELAGAHEQFFGPGTRLTVL.

This clone appeared once. This chain uses TRBV7-2 with TRBJ2-1, with TRBD2 as a possible D gene (5 bases). Germline CDR1 is SGHTA and CDR2 is FQGNSA. The CDR3 runs to 17 residues. V lost 8 bases to trimming and J lost 3 bases, with 23 bases between them. The DNA for the CDR3 is TGTGCCAGCGGCCTTCGTCGGAGGCAGCCTATCTACAATGAGCAGTTCTTC. This codes for CASGLRRRQPIYNEQFF.

The chain joins TRBV7-2 to TRBJ2-7; 10 bases are a match to TRBD2. The germline V gene has CDR1 SGHTA and CDR2 FQGNSA. There are 15 residues in the CDR3. The V segment lost 1 base and the J segment 7 bases; nucleotides outside the gene matches: 7. This CDR3 reads CASSLGAGGPGEQYF. The CDR3 DNA reads TGTGCCAGCAGCTTAGGAGCGGGAGGGCCGGGTGAGCAGTACTTC.

The rearrangement links TRBV4-3 to TRBJ1-2; 8 positions agree with TRBD1. CDR1 is LGHNA and CDR2 is YSLEER in the germline V gene. J was trimmed by 6 bases and V by 4 bases; bases with no gene match: 7. The CDR3 consists of 14 residues. The CDR3 sequence is CASSRATGENGYTF. CDR3 in DNA: TGCGCCAGCAGCCGCGCGACAGGGGAGAATGGCTACACCTTC.

This rearrangement joins TRBV5-1 to TRBJ1-4; D is uncertain. Trimming took off 5 bases at V and 8 bases at J, with 16 bases between the two ends. Germline V lookup: CDR1 SGHRS, CDR2 YFSETQ. The CDR3 runs 14 residues. The CDR3 here is CASRNEGLGEKLFF. The CDR3 DNA sequence: TGCGCCAGCAGGAACGAAGGCCTAGGCGAAAAACTGTTTTTT.

V is TRBV7-2 and J is TRBJ1-5; 8 bases line up with TRBD1. The V segment lost 7 bases and the J segment 4 bases; nucleotides outside the gene matches: 9. Germline V lookup: CDR1 SGHTA, CDR2 FQGNSA. The CDR3 is made up of 15 amino acids. CDR3 sequence reads: CASTKDRDVNQPQHF. CDR3 bases: TGTGCCAGCACCAAGGACAGGGACGTGAATCAGCCCCAGCATTTT.

V and J are TRBV5-1 and TRBJ2-5; TRBD1 matches at 8 bases. V dropped 4 bases and J dropped 4; count of bases not matched to a gene: 9. The germline CDR1 and CDR2 sequences are SGHRS and YFSETQ. The CDR3 covers 15 residues. The CDR3 sequence: CASSPGQGQLETQYF. CDR3 coding DNA: TGCGCCAGCAGCCCCGGACAGGGACAGTTAGAGACCCAGTACTTC.

The gene calls are TRBV19 and TRBJ2-1, with TRBD2 matching over 10 bases. Per germline, CDR1 LNHDA and CDR2 SQIVND (reference sequence). The V gene end was trimmed by 5 bases and the J gene end by 2 bases; junction bases not matched to a gene: 6. The CDR3 is 16 amino acids. CDR3 DNA sequence: TGTGCCAGTAGTCCCAGCGGGAGGGCCGCCTACAATGAGCAGTTCTTC. Translation gives CASSPSGRAAYNEQFF.

This sequence joins TRBV5-1 and TRBJ2-4; 8 bases are a match to TRBD2. The CDR3 contains 13 residues. With 4 bases clipped from V and 7 bases from J, the junction kept 4 bases outside the gene matches. CDR1 and CDR2 from the germline V gene are SGHRS and YFSETQ. Here the CDR3 DNA reads TGCGCCAGCAGCCCCCGGGGGGGGAACATTCAGTACTTC. Its protein is CASSPRGGNIQYF.

This chain uses TRBV7-9 with TRBJ1-4; no clear D. Germline V lookup: CDR1 SEHNR, CDR2 FQNEAQ (reference sequence). CDR3 size: 12 residues. Trimming removed 5 bases at V and 6 bases at J, with 7 bases between. The CDR3 DNA sequence: TGTGCCAGCAGCCCCGGGGATGAAAAACTGTTTTTT. It yields the protein CASSPGDEKLFF.

The chain is built from TRBV29-1 and TRBJ1-6, with a tentative D call TRBD1 (5 bases). The CDR3 runs 13 residues. In germline, CDR1 is SQVTM, CDR2 ANQGSEA. V was shortened by 4 bases and J by 7 bases, with 11 bases between the two germline ends. The CDR3 loop reads CSVVVGANSPLHF. DNA for the CDR3: TGCAGCGTTGTGGTAGGGGCCAATTCACCCCTCCACTTT.